Listed below are T cell receptor beta chains from one sample, sequenced in a study of healthy donors' naive CD4 and CD8 T cells. TCRdb ran MiXCR on the reads and lists one entry per CDR3 protein. The table lists about 180,000 distinct CDR3 sequences, 65% to 75% of them singletons, with roughly 2.4% in the top ten. The sample taken for sequencing was naive CD4+ and CD8+ T cells sorted from blood, pooled from several donors. The source is a pool of human donors in good health; the sample pools cells from several healthy donors. CDR3s include the opening cysteine and the closing phenylalanine or tryptophan. The D gene is left open where the match is weak. Rows may omit the clone size; those that give it use once, few, many or a size class.

V	size	D	J	CDR3	DNA
TRBV12-3/TRBV12-4	NA	NA	TRBJ1-2	CASSLASTPYGYTF	TGTGCCAGCAGTTTAGCGAGTACACCTTATGGCTACACCTTC
TRBV11-1	few	NA	TRBJ1-3	CASSQDSLSGNTIYF	TGTGCCAGCAGCCAGGACAGCCTCTCTGGAAACACCATATATTTT
TRBV6-5	NA	NA	TRBJ2-7	CASISTVTYEQYF	TGTGCCAGCATTTCGACTGTTACCTACGAGCAGTACTTC
TRBV27	few	NA	TRBJ2-3	CASSFGSTDTQYF	TGTGCCAGCAGTTTCGGGAGCACAGATACGCAGTATTTT
TRBV6-5	few	NA	TRBJ2-1	CASSYSGGSASYNEQFF	TGTGCCAGCAGTTACTCTGGGGGGTCGGCGTCCTACAATGAGCAGTTCTTC
TRBV19	NA	TRBD1	TRBJ2-6	CASSGWTGAGANVLTF	TGTGCCAGTAGTGGATGGACAGGGGCCGGGGCCAACGTCCTGACTTTC
TRBV6-1	NA	TRBD1	TRBJ1-1	CASSDRRQGLMNTEAFF	TGTGCCAGCAGTGACCGGCGACAGGGGCTAATGAACACTGAAGCTTTCTTT
TRBV12-5	NA	NA	TRBJ2-3	CASGGPYVADTQYF	TGTGCTAGTGGAGGTCCATATGTGGCAGATACGCAGTATTTT
TRBV7-9	NA	TRBD2	TRBJ2-7	CASSPTPLREGRVYEQYF	TGTGCCAGCAGCCCCACCCCTCTGCGGGAGGGCCGAGTCTACGAGCAGTACTTC
TRBV12-3/TRBV12-4	NA	NA	TRBJ1-2	CASRANYGYTF	TGTGCCAGCAGGGCTAACTATGGCTACACCTTC
TRBV24-1	once	TRBD1	TRBJ1-6	CATSEGQGNSPLHF	TGTGCCACCAGTGAGGGACAGGGGAATTCACCCCTCCACTTT
TRBV19	NA	TRBD1	TRBJ2-5	CASSMPGQSFQETQYF	TGTGCCAGTAGTATGCCGGGACAGAGCTTCCAAGAGACCCAGTACTTC
TRBV5-1	few	NA	TRBJ1-1	CASSLVVLDSEAFF	TGCGCCAGCAGCTTGGTCGTTTTGGACTCTGAAGCTTTCTTT
TRBV21-1	NA	NA	TRBJ1-5	CASSNPGSLGPQHF	TGTGCCAGCAGCAATCCTGGCAGCCTAGGGCCCCAGCATTTT
TRBV4-3	NA	NA	TRBJ2-1	CASSLDILVSSYNEQFF	TGTGCCAGCAGCCTTGACATTCTTGTTAGCTCCTACAATGAGCAGTTCTTC
TRBV2	once	TRBD1	TRBJ2-2	CASSDQGATGELFF	TGTGCCAGCAGTGACCAGGGGGCAACCGGGGAGCTGTTTTTT
TRBV27	NA	TRBD2	TRBJ2-1	CASRPGLAASEQFF	TGTGCCAGCAGACCGGGACTAGCGGCCAGTGAGCAGTTCTTC
TRBV6-5	NA	NA	TRBJ2-7	CASSYGDIGYEQYF	TGTGCCAGCAGTTACGGGGACATCGGCTACGAGCAGTACTTC
TRBV29-1	NA	NA	TRBJ2-1	CSVEEGQGLVQFF	TGCAGCGTTGAAGAAGGGCAGGGTTTAGTGCAGTTCTTC
TRBV6-5	NA	NA	TRBJ2-7	CASSYSLGTEQYF	TGTGCCAGCAGTTACTCTCTGGGGACAGAGCAGTACTTC
TRBV10-3	NA	NA	TRBJ2-5	CAIGAVQETQYF	TGTGCCATCGGTGCAGTCCAAGAGACCCAGTACTTC
TRBV5-1	NA	NA	TRBJ1-5	CASSLAAAGPQHF	TGCGCCAGCAGCTTGGCGGCAGCCGGGCCCCAGCATTTT
TRBV6-6	NA	NA	TRBJ2-5	CASSYEETQYF	TGTGCCAGCAGTTACGAGGAGACCCAGTACTTC
TRBV20-1	NA	TRBD1	TRBJ2-1	CSARPPGQGKGYF	TGCAGTGCTAGACCCCCGGGACAGGGGAAAGGGTACTTC
TRBV29-1	NA	NA	TRBJ2-5	CSVPLVSGETQYF	TGCAGCGTTCCACTAGTGTCGGGAGAGACCCAGTACTTC
TRBV6-1	NA	NA	TRBJ1-1	CASSDNGVNTEAFF	TGTGCCAGCAGTGACAACGGGGTGAACACTGAAGCTTTCTTT
TRBV20-1	NA	TRBD1	TRBJ2-7	CSAPMSRTGIYEQYF	TGCAGTGCTCCTATGTCCCGGACAGGGATCTACGAGCAGTACTTC
TRBV19	NA	NA	TRBJ2-7	CASSMTGAGEQYF	TGTGCCAGTAGTATGACAGGAGCCGGGGAGCAGTACTTC
TRBV29-1	NA	TRBD2	TRBJ2-1	CSVGLAGPYNEQFF	TGCAGCGTGGGACTAGCGGGGCCCTACAATGAGCAGTTCTTC
TRBV7-2	few	TRBD2	TRBJ2-3	CASSSAGGSADTQYF	TGTGCCAGCAGCTCCGCCGGCGGGAGCGCAGATACGCAGTATTTT
TRBV29-1	NA	NA	TRBJ1-1	CSARGVDTEAFF	TGCAGCGCCCGCGGGGTTGACACTGAAGCTTTCTTT
TRBV11-1	NA	NA	TRBJ1-2	CASSLIPVQYRGYTF	TGTGCCAGCAGCTTAATACCGGTCCAATATCGTGGCTACACCTTC
TRBV11-2	NA	NA	TRBJ2-1	CASSPTRDEQFF	TGTGCCAGCAGCCCAACTCGAGATGAGCAGTTCTTC
TRBV27	NA	TRBD2	TRBJ2-7	CASRASGSGEQYF	TGTGCCAGCAGGGCTAGCGGGAGTGGAGAGCAGTACTTC
TRBV29-1	NA	TRBD1	TRBJ2-1	CSARQGAAPNEQFF	TGCAGCGCACGACAGGGGGCCGCCCCCAATGAGCAGTTCTTC
TRBV6-5	once	NA	TRBJ1-2	CASSQNRVSYYTF	TGTGCCAGCAGTCAGAACAGGGTATCTTACTACACCTTC
TRBV6-2/TRBV6-3	NA	NA	TRBJ2-1	CASSPVLNEQFF	TGTGCCAGCAGTCCCGTATTGAATGAGCAGTTCTTC
TRBV28	once	NA	TRBJ2-5	CASSLPLGGTQYF	TGTGCCAGCAGCCTTCCTCTAGGGGGGACCCAGTACTTC
TRBV27	NA	NA	TRBJ1-5	CASSLSGLGNQPQHF	TGTGCCAGCAGTTTATCCGGGTTGGGCAATCAGCCCCAGCATTTT
TRBV6-5	NA	NA	TRBJ1-2	CASSYSVGPANYGYTF	TGTGCCAGCAGTTACTCGGTAGGCCCAGCTAACTATGGCTACACCTTC
TRBV27	NA	NA	TRBJ2-2	CASSDPSLRTGELFF	TGTGCCAGCAGTGATCCTAGTCTTCGAACCGGGGAGCTGTTTTTT
TRBV29-1	few	NA	TRBJ1-2	CSTYQGSGYGYTF	TGCAGCACCTACCAGGGTAGCGGCTATGGCTACACCTTC
TRBV30	NA	NA	TRBJ2-5	CAWSEGEETQYF	TGTGCCTGGAGTGAGGGAGAAGAGACCCAGTACTTC
TRBV29-1	NA	NA	TRBJ2-1	CSVRSLANAEQFF	TGCAGCGTAAGGTCGCTAGCGAACGCTGAGCAGTTCTTC
TRBV6-5	NA	NA	TRBJ2-1	CASSYAGSGNNEQFF	TGTGCCAGCAGTTACGCTGGGTCCGGAAACAATGAGCAGTTCTTC
TRBV5-1	NA	TRBD1	TRBJ1-1	CASSTGQGIDTEAFF	TGCGCCAGCAGCACCGGACAGGGGATCGACACTGAAGCTTTCTTT
TRBV5-1	NA	NA	TRBJ2-3	CASSLVWTTDTQYF	TGCGCCAGCAGCTTGGTATGGACAACAGATACGCAGTATTTT
TRBV6-5	NA	NA	TRBJ1-3	CASSSRDGYSGNTIYF	TGTGCCAGCAGTTCCCGGGACGGCTACTCTGGAAACACCATATATTTT
TRBV11-1	NA	TRBD1	TRBJ2-1	CASSTHRGLGNNEQFF	TGTGCCAGCAGCACCCACAGGGGGCTTGGGAACAATGAGCAGTTCTTC
TRBV29-1	NA	TRBD1	TRBJ2-1	CSVRTGNEQFF	TGCAGCGTAAGGACAGGGAATGAGCAGTTCTTC
TRBV11-2	NA	NA	TRBJ2-1	CASSLWDTHNEQFF	TGTGCCAGCAGCCTATGGGACACCCACAATGAGCAGTTCTTC
TRBV5-4	NA	NA	TRBJ2-1	CASSLQVGNEQFF	TGTGCCAGCAGCCTGCAGGTGGGCAATGAGCAGTTCTTC
TRBV29-1	few	NA	TRBJ2-1	CSVARRGSNNEQFF	TGCAGCGTTGCCAGACGTGGCTCGAACAATGAGCAGTTCTTC
TRBV29-1	NA	NA	TRBJ1-1	CSTNLGEANTEAFF	TGCAGCACCAATCTGGGGGAGGCGAACACTGAAGCTTTCTTT
TRBV6-5	NA	TRBD1	TRBJ2-3	CASSYSGLTTGRPQYF	TGTGCCAGCAGTTACTCGGGTCTGACGACAGGGAGACCGCAGTATTTT
TRBV29-1	few	NA	TRBJ2-2	CSVFGTGELFF	TGCAGCGTGTTTGGGACCGGGGAGCTGTTTTTT
TRBV4-3	NA	TRBD1	TRBJ1-2	CASSQEREGTGQGYTF	TGCGCCAGCAGCCAAGAAAGGGAGGGGACAGGGCAGGGCTACACCTTC
TRBV27	NA	NA	TRBJ2-1	CASSERWNEQFF	TGTGCCAGCAGTGAACGATGGAATGAGCAGTTCTTC